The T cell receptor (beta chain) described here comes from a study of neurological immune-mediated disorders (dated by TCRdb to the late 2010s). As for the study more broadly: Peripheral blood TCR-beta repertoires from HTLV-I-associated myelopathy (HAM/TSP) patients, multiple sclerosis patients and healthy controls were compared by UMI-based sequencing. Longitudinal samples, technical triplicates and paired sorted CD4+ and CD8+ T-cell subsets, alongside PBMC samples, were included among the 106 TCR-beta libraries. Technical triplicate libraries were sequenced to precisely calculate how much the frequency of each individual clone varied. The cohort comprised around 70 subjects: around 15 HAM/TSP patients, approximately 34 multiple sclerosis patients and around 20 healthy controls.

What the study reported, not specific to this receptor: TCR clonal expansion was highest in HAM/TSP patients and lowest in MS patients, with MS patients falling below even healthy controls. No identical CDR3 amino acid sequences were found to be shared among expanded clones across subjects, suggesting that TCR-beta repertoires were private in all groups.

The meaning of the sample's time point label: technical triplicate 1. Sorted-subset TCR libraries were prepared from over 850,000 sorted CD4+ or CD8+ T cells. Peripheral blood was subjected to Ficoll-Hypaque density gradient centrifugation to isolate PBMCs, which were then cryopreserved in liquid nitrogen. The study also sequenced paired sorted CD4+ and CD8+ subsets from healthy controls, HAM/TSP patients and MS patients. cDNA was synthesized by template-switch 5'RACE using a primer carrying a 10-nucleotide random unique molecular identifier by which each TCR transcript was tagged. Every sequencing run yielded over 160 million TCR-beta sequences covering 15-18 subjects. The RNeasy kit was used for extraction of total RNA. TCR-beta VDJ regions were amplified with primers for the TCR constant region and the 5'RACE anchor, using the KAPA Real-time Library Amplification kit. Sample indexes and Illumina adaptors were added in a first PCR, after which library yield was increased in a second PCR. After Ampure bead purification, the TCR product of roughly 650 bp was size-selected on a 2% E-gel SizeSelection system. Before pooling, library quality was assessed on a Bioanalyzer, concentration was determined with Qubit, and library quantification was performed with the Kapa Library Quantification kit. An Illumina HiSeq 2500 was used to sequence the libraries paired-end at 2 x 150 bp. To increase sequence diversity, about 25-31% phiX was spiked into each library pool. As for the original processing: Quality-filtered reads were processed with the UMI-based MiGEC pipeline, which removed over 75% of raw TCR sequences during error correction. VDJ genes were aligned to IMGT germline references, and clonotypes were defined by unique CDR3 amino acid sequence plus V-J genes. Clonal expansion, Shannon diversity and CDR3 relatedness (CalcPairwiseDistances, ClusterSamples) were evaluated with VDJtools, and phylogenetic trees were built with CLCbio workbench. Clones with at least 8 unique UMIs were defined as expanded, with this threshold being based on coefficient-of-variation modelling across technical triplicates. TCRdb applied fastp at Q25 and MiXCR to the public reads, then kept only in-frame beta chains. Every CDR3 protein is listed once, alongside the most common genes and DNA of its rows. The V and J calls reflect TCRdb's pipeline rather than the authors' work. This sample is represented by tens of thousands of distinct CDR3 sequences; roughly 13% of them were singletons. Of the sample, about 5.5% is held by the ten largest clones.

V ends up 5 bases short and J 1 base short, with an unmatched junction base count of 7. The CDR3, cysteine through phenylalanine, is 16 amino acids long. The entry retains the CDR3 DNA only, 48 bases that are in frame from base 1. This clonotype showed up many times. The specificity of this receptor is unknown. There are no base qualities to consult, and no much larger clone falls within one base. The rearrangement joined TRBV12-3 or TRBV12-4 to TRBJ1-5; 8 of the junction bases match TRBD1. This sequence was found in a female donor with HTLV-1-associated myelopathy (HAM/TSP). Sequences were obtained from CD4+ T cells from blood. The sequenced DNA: TGTGCCAGCAGTCCCTCTGGACAGGGCAGCAATCAGCCCCAGCATTTT. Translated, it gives CASSPSGQGSNQPQHF.